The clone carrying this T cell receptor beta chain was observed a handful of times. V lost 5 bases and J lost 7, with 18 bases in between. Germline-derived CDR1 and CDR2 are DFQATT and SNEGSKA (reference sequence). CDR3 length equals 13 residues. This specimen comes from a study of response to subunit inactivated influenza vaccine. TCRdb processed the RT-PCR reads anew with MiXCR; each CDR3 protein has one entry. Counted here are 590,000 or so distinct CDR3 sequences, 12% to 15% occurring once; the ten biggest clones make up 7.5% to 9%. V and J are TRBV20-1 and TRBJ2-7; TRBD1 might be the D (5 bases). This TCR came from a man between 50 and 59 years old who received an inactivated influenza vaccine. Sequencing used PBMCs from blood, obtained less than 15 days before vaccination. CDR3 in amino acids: CSAQTEAIGEQYF. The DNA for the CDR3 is TGCAGTGCTCAGACAGAGGCTATAGGGGAGCAGTACTTC.